Shown below are 9 T cell receptor beta chains from a single sample sequenced in a study of T cells in Graves' hyperthyroidism and ophthalmopathy. Amplification yielded TCR beta CDR3 regions, with RNA transcripts as the source. A set of HTBI primers served as the primers for a first-round RT-PCR of the TCR CDR3. TCRdb processed the multiplex PCR reads anew with MiXCR; each CDR3 protein has one entry. The sample lists some 650,000 distinct CDR3 sequences, around 15% occurring once. What was sequenced was blood. The receptors here all came from a middle-aged woman with Graves' ophthalmopathy.

In this sample, this clonotype turned up many times. The V gene is TRBV7-9, the J gene TRBJ2-7; 8 nucleotides align to TRBD1. Trimming cost V 5 bases and J 5 bases; bases outside gene matches: 5. The CDR3 sequence is 13 residues long. The germline CDR1 and CDR2 sequences are SEHNR and FQNEAQ (reference sequence). Here the CDR3 DNA reads TGTGCCAGCAGCCGGACAGGGATCAACGAGCAGTACTTC. Translated: CASSRTGINEQYF.

Many counts were recorded for this clonotype. The J gene is TRBJ2-2, the V gene TRBV2, with D maybe TRBD2 (6 bases). The CDR3 sequence is 16 residues long. Germline V gives CDR1 SNHLY, CDR2 FYNNEI. Trimming left V 4 bases short and J 2 bases short, with 14 bases between. The DNA for the CDR3 is TGTGCCAGCAGTGGGGAACTAGCAGTAAACACCGGGGAGCTGTTTTTT. The encoded protein is CASSGELAVNTGELFF. Full variable domain (rest looked up from reference TRBV2 and TRBJ2-2): EPEVTQTPSHQVTQMGQEVILRCVPISNHLYFYWYRQILGQKVEFLVSFYNNEISEKSEIFDDQFSVERPDGSNFTLKIRSTKLEDSAMYFCASSGELAVNTGELFFGEGSRLTVL.

This clonotype was seen a handful of times. V usage is TRBV4-1 and J usage is TRBJ2-1; possible D gene TRBD1, 6 bases. The length of the CDR3 is 16 residues. The germline V and J ends were trimmed by 1 base and 7 bases, with 17 bases remaining between them. From germline, CDR1 is MGHRA and CDR2 YSYEKL. CDR3 in amino acids: CASSQGGRNLRNEQFF. The CDR3 region has the DNA TGCGCCAGCAGCCAAGGGGGGCGAAACCTGAGAAATGAGCAGTTCTTC.

This clonotype was detected ten times or more. The chain carries TRBV18 and TRBJ1-1, with a tentative D call TRBD1 (5 bases). Per germline, CDR1 KGHSH and CDR2 LQKENI. This CDR3 has 14 amino acids. V lost 6 bases, J lost 0 bases, and 11 bases lay in between. The CDR3 spells CASSGEGLNTEAFF. The CDR3 nucleotides are TGTGCCAGCTCTGGGGAGGGACTGAACACTGAAGCTTTCTTT.

This chain links TRBV10-3 with TRBJ1-4; D is uncertain. The CDR3 loop spans 15 amino acids. Trimming stripped 4 bases from V and 8 bases from J, with 17 bases between. Germline V gene data show CDR1 as ENHRY and CDR2 as SYGVKD. CDR3 DNA: TGTGCCATCAGTGGAGCCGCCGGGTTTGAAGAAAAACTGTTTTTT. This translates into CAISGAAGFEEKLFF.

V gene TRBV6-2 or TRBV6-3 combines with J gene TRBJ2-2, with D uncertain. CDR3 size: 16 residues. V lost 5 bases and J lost 14, with 27 bases in between. Germline assignment: CDR1 MNHEY and CDR2 SVGEGT. The CDR3 DNA is TGTGCCAGCAGTACCATACCCTCGGACCCCGTGTTGGGACTGTTTTTT. This codes for CASSTIPSDPVLGLFF.

This clonotype occurred many times. The genes are TRBV10-3 and TRBJ1-2, with 7 bases that match TRBD1. Germline values: CDR1 ENHRY, CDR2 SYGVKD. The V segment lost 4 bases and the J segment 0 bases; nucleotides outside the gene matches: 2. The CDR3 has 14 amino acids. CDR3 amino acids: CAISAQGTNYGYTF. The CDR3 DNA reads as TGTGCCATCAGTGCACAGGGGACTAACTATGGCTACACCTTC.

The CDR3 nucleotides are TGTGCCAGCAGTTACTCCGGGACAAAGGAAGCTTTCTTT. It is translated as CASSYSGTKEAFF. V usage is TRBV6-6 and J usage is TRBJ1-1; D is perhaps TRBD1 (6 bases). V lost 0 bases and J 8 bases, leaving 10 bases between the germline ends. Germline CDR1 MNHNY, CDR2 SVGAGI (reference sequence). CDR3 length equals 13 residues.

In its sample, this clonotype was seen many times. This chain connects TRBV11-2 to TRBJ2-3; D gene unclear. The CDR3 runs to 12 residues. CDR1 and CDR2 (germline): SGHAT, FQNNGV. Trimming shortened V by 1 base and J by 3 bases, and 2 bases separated the two germline ends. CDR3 protein: CASSLVTDTQYF. CDR3 coding DNA: TGTGCCAGCAGCTTAGTTACAGATACGCAGTATTTT.